The subject of this entry is one TCR beta chain. This sample was taken from a study of tumor-infiltrating lymphocytes in oesophageal squamous cell carcinoma. Trimming pared 3 bases from V and 8 bases from J, leaving 17 bases between. Germline CDR1 MNHEY, CDR2 SMNVEV (reference sequence). The length of the CDR3 is 16 residues. TCRdb itself ran the PCR reads through MiXCR, one entry per CDR3 protein. In the table there are approximately 13,000 distinct CDR3 sequences, roughly 60% of which are singletons. V is TRBV27 and J is TRBJ1-6; maybe TRBD1 (5 bases). Sequenced input: esophageal tumor tissue. This TCR was sampled from a female donor with esophageal squamous cell carcinoma. The CDR3 region has the DNA TGTGCCAGCAGTTTTGACCCGAGGGGCGATTATTCACCCCTCCACTTT. This sequence encodes CASSFDPRGDYSPLHF.